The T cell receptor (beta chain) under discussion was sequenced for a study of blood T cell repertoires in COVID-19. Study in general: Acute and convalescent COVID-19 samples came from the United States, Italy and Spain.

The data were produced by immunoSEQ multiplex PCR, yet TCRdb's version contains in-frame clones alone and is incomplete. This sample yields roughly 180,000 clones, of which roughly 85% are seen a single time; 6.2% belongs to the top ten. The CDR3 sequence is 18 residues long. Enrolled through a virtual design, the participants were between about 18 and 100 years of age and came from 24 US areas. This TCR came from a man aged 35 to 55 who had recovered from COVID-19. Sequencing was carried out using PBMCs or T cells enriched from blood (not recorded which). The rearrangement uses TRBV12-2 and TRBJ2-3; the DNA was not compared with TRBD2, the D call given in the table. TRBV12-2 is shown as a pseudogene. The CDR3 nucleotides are TGTGCAAGTCGCCCTAACCGGACTAGCGGGACTAGCACAGATACGCAGTATTTT. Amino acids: CASRPNRTSGTSTDTQYF.